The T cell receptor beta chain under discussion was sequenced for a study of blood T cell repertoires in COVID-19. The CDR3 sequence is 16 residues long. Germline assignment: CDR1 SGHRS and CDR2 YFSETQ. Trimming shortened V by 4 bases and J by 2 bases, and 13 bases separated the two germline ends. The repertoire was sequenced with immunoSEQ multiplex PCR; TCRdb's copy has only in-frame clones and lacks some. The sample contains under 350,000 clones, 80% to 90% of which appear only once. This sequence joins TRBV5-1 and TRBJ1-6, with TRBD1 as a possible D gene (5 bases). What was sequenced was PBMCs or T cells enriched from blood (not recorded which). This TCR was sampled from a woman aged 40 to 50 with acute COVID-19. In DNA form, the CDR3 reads TGCGCCAGCAGCCCTACCCGGGGGGCCTATAATTCACCCCTCCACTTT. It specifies CASSPTRGAYNSPLHF.